A single sample is the source of the 4 T cell receptor beta chains below, sequenced in a study of control samples from healthy donors and cancer patients (TCRdb year 2020). Libraries were built with the immunoSEQ multiplex PCR assay. In its TCRdb copy, this immuneACCESS table keeps in-frame sequences only and misses some clones. Where compared with another copy, unresolved V genes explain less than half of these, and the others have no known cause. The sample table shows about 28,000 clones, and 65% to 80% are seen once. Of the sample, about 20% is held by the ten largest clones. The sequenced sample was PBMCs. The receptors were sampled from a man aged 55 to 69 with head and neck cancer.

V is TRBV6-1 and J is TRBJ2-4; no firm D call. V was clipped by 1 base and J by 0 bases, with 7 bases between them. CDR3 size: 15 residues. In germline, CDR1 is MNHNS, CDR2 SASEGT. The CDR3 nucleotides read TGTGCCAGCAGTGAAGGGGTTCTAGCCAAAAACATTCAGTACTTC. Amino acids: CASSEGVLAKNIQYF.

The rearrangement links TRBV11-2 to TRBJ2-7; no clear D gene. V was clipped by 2 bases and J by 0 bases, with 14 bases between them. Germline assignment: CDR1 SGHAT and CDR2 FQNNGV. There are 16 residues in the CDR3. The CDR3 here is CASSLNGDLGSYEQYF. DNA for the CDR3: TGTGCCAGCAGCTTAAACGGCGACCTTGGCTCCTACGAGCAGTACTTC.

This clone was seen a single time. The chain recombines TRBV6-4 with TRBJ2-2; D might be TRBD1 (6 bases). This CDR3 is 14 amino acids long. Per germline, CDR1 MRHNA and CDR2 SNTAGT. V lost 6 bases and J lost 4, with 12 bases in between. In nucleotides, the CDR3 is TGTGCCAGCAGACCGGGGACAACCACCGGGGAGCTGTTTTTT. Its protein is CASRPGTTTGELFF.

The gene calls are TRBV29-1 and TRBJ2-5, with TRBD2 identical over 11 bases. The junction had 10 bases not matched to a gene; V was cut back by 6 bases and J by 7 bases. The CDR3 loop spans 14 amino acids. Germline CDR1 reads SQVTM; CDR2 reads ANQGSEA. CDR3 nucleotides: TGCAGCGTAGCGACTAGCGGGGTGCGGGGGACCCAGTACTTC. It encodes CSVATSGVRGTQYF.